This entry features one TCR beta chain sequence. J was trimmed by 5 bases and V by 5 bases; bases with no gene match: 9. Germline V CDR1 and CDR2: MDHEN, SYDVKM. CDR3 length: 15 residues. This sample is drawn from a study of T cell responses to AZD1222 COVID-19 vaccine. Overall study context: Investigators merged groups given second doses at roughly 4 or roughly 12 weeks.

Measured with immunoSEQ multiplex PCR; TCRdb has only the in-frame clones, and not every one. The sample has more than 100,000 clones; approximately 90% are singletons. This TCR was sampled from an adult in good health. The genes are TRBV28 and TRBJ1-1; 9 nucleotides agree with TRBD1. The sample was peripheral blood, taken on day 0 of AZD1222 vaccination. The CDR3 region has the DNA TGTGCCAGCAGTCCCCGAGGACAGGGGAGGACTGAAGCTTTCTTT. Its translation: CASSPRGQGRTEAFF.